These 26 T cell receptor beta chains share one sample of origin, sequenced in a study of CD39 and CD103 CD8 tumor-infiltrating T cells. TCRdb keeps only in-frame clones here, not all; method: immunoSEQ multiplex PCR. The sample contains 2,400 or so clones, 72% of which appear only once. The sample taken for sequencing was CD39- CD103- CD8+ T cells sorted from the tumor. Regarding subset: CD103-CD39- double-negative CD45RA- CD8 T cells. The source is a human donor with head and neck squamous cell carcinoma.

The chain combines TRBV7-9 with TRBJ1-1; D is unresolved. This CDR3 is 12 amino acids long. Looked up from germline, CDR1 is SEHNR and CDR2 is FQNEAQ (reference sequence). V shed 6 bases and J shed 6 bases, with 11 bases lying between them. The CDR3 loop reads CASRPSVAEAFF. Here the CDR3 DNA reads TGTGCCAGCAGACCGTCGGTAGCTGAAGCTTTCTTT.

This clone has just one count. The chain is built from TRBV12-5 and TRBJ2-1; 8 nucleotides line up with TRBD2. V shed 2 bases, J shed 0 bases, and the junction held 15 bases outside the gene matches. The CDR3 is made up of 20 amino acids. Germline V lookup: CDR1 LGHNT, CDR2 FRNRAP. The CDR3 coding sequence is TGTGCTAGTGGTTTGATACCGGGACTAGGTTTCCAAAGCTCCTACAATGAGCAGTTCTTC. Protein product: CASGLIPGLGFQSSYNEQFF. Full variable domain (outside the CDR3, taken from reference TRBV12-5 and TRBJ2-1): DARVTQTPRHKVTEMGQEVTMRCQPILGHNTVFWYRQTMMQGLELLAYFRNRAPLDDSGMPKDRFSAEMPDATLATLKIQPSEPRDSAVYFCASGLIPGLGFQSSYNEQFFGPGTRLTVL.

CDR3 sequence: CASSVPGTSARNEQFF. The CDR3 DNA is TGTGCCAGCAGCGTTCCTGGGACTAGCGCAAGGAATGAGCAGTTCTTC. The chain links TRBV9 to TRBJ2-1; 10 bases match TRBD2. CDR1 is SGDLS, CDR2 YYNGEE, per germline. The CDR3 is made up of 16 amino acids. Germline trimming cut 2 bases from V and 7 bases from J; bases unmatched to any gene: 9.

The chain combines TRBV6-5 with TRBJ1-5; 7 bases are shared with TRBD1. The CDR3 spans 14 residues. V shed 10 bases and J 3 bases; nucleotides not matched to a gene: 9. The germline V gene has CDR1 MNHEY and CDR2 SVGAGI. CDR3 in DNA: TGTGCCACCAAACAAACAGGGGCCAATCAGCCCCAGCATTTT. Translated: CATKQTGANQPQHF.

The rearrangement links TRBV27 to TRBJ2-1; 10 nucleotides match TRBD1. V lost 6 bases to trimming and J lost 9 bases; unmatched junction nucleotides: 8. Germline V gene lookup returns CDR1 MNHEY and CDR2 SMNVEV (reference sequence). The CDR3 runs to 14 residues. CDR3 residues: CASRRQGAVGEQFF. In DNA form, the CDR3 reads TGTGCCAGCAGGCGACAGGGGGCGGTTGGTGAGCAGTTCTTC.

The rearrangement joins TRBV9 to TRBJ2-3; D is unresolved. CDR1 and CDR2 (germline): SGDLS, YYNGEE. The CDR3 runs 14 residues. V gave up 2 bases and J gave up 5 bases, with 12 bases separating them. DNA for the CDR3: TGTGCCAGCAGCGTTTCTACTCCTCGAGATACGCAGTATTTT. This gives the protein CASSVSTPRDTQYF.

The chain joins TRBV7-9 to TRBJ1-1; no firm D call. The V gene lost 3 bases and the J gene lost 4 bases, with 6 bases spanning the gap. The CDR3 runs 12 residues. CDR1 is SEHNR and CDR2 is FQNEAQ in the germline V gene (reference sequence). Here the CDR3 DNA reads TGTGCCAGCAGCTTGGACCCCACTGAAGCTTTCTTT. Its protein is CASSLDPTEAFF. Using reference TRBV7-9 and TRBJ1-1 for the parts outside the CDR3, the full variable domain is DTGVSQNPRHKITKRGQNVTFRCDPISEHNRLYWYRQTLGQGPEFLTYFQNEAQLEKSRLLSDRFSAERPKGSFSTLEIQRTEQGDSAMYLCASSLDPTEAFFGQGTRLTVV.

The CDR3 DNA follows: TGTGCCAGCAGCCAAGAAGGTATGGAGCAGTTCTTC. Its protein is CASSQEGMEQFF. J is TRBJ2-1 and V is TRBV4-2; D is unclear. This CDR3 has 12 amino acids. Trimming took off 0 bases at V and 10 bases at J, with 7 bases between the two ends. Germline CDR1 LGHNA, CDR2 YNFKEQ.

This clone was detected only a few times. The chain carries TRBV19 and TRBJ1-2, with D hard to call. Trimming cost V 8 bases and J 1 base, with 17 bases left between them. CDR1 and CDR2 (germline): LNHDA, SQIVND (reference sequence). This CDR3 is built from 15 residues. CDR3 residues: CASSQSGGSNYGYTF. CDR3 nucleotide sequence: TGTGCCAGTTCCCAATCGGGAGGGAGTAACTATGGCTACACCTTC.

This CDR3 reads CASSLPSGGWGGPNTGELFF. The CDR3, as DNA: TGTGCCAGCAGCCTCCCGTCTGGCGGGTGGGGTGGGCCGAACACCGGGGAGCTGTTTTTT. The V gene is TRBV7-6, the J gene TRBJ2-2, with D tentatively TRBD2 (5 bases). The length of the CDR3 is 20 residues. The V and J ends lost 5 bases and 0 bases respectively, with 25 bases between them. Germline assignment: CDR1 SGHVS and CDR2 FNYEAQ.

The V gene is TRBV12-5, the J gene TRBJ1-2; perhaps TRBD1 as D (5 bases). Trimming shortened V by 2 bases and J by 7 bases, and 20 bases separated the two germline ends. CDR1 and CDR2 from the germline V gene are LGHNT and FRNRAP. The CDR3 covers 16 residues. The CDR3 sequence: CASGLRTPGSRGGYTF. CDR3 nucleotides: TGTGCTAGTGGTTTGCGGACACCCGGGTCTAGGGGTGGCTACACCTTC.

V and J are TRBV2 and TRBJ2-1, with a tentative D call TRBD2 (5 bases). The V end was cut by 0 bases, the J end by 4 bases, with 13 bases between. Looked up from germline, CDR1 is SNHLY and CDR2 is FYNNEI. The CDR3 contains 16 residues. Here the CDR3 DNA reads TGTGCCAGCAGTGAAGCGCGGGTCGGCGGTTACAATGAGCAGTTCTTC. It codes for CASSEARVGGYNEQFF.

The CDR3 DNA is TGTGCCAGCAGCAGAAAGGGGGGGCCCCCGCGGTTTCAGCCCCAGCATTTT. Amino acid sequence: CASSRKGGPPRFQPQHF. The chain recombines TRBV21-1 with TRBJ1-5. TRBV21-1 is an annotated pseudogene. The CDR3 length is 17 residues.

The chain joins TRBV19 to TRBJ1-5; no clear D gene. Per germline, CDR1 LNHDA and CDR2 SQIVND (reference sequence). V lost 5 bases to trimming and J lost 3 bases, with 14 bases between them. The CDR3 is 15 residues long. The CDR3 DNA is TGTGCCAGTAGTCAAGGACTGTCTATCAATCAGCCCCAGCATTTT. Protein sequence: CASSQGLSINQPQHF.

The chain links TRBV4-1 to TRBJ2-2; either TRBD1 or TRBD2 may fit D (5 bases each). Germline V gives CDR1 MGHRA, CDR2 YSYEKL. V was clipped by 4 bases and J by 4 bases, with 13 bases between them. The CDR3 is made up of 15 amino acids. Here the CDR3 reads CASSLGPQGTGELFF. CDR3 bases: TGCGCCAGCAGCCTGGGACCCCAGGGCACCGGGGAGCTGTTTTTT.

This CDR3 is CASSVGLDLEQYF. CDR3 bases: TGTGCCAGCAGCGTCGGACTAGATCTCGAGCAGTACTTC. V and J are TRBV9 and TRBJ2-7, with TRBD2 matching over 7 bases. The V segment lost 2 bases and the J segment 6 bases; nucleotides outside the gene matches: 5. The CDR3 loop spans 13 amino acids. Per germline, CDR1 SGDLS and CDR2 YYNGEE.

The V gene is TRBV11-2, the J gene TRBJ2-2; D remains ambiguous. Trimming stripped 1 base from V and 2 bases from J, with 8 bases between. CDR3 length: 15 residues. Germline V CDR1 and CDR2: SGHAT, FQNNGV. CDR3: CASSLARANTGELFF. The CDR3 DNA reads TGTGCCAGCAGCTTAGCCAGAGCTAACACCGGGGAGCTGTTTTTT.

This clone was recorded a few times. V is TRBV4-2 and J is TRBJ1-1; no definite D call. The CDR3 contains 15 residues. With 4 bases removed from V and 0 bases from J, the gap between germline ends came to 12 bases. Germline V gene sequence: CDR1 LGHNA, CDR2 YNFKEQ. CDR3 sequence reads: CASSPHSSVNTEAFF. The CDR3 DNA follows: TGTGCCAGCAGCCCTCACTCCTCGGTGAACACTGAAGCTTTCTTT.

The V gene is TRBV5-1, the J gene TRBJ2-5; a possible D gene is TRBD2 (5 bases). Deletions cut 5 bases from V and 2 bases from J, with 13 bases between. Germline lookup yields CDR1 SGHRS and CDR2 YFSETQ. CDR3 length: 14 residues. The CDR3 DNA is TGCGCCAGCAGTCACTATGGGAGTCAAGAGACCCAGTACTTC. This codes for CASSHYGSQETQYF.

V and J are TRBV19 and TRBJ2-7; TRBD1 matches 7 bases. V lost 8 bases, J lost 2 bases, and 9 bases stayed unmatched. The length of the CDR3 is 14 residues. Germline V gene data show CDR1 as LNHDA and CDR2 as SQIVND (reference sequence). CDR3 loop: CASGTDNYPYEQYF. The CDR3, as DNA: TGTGCCAGTGGGACAGATAATTACCCCTACGAGCAGTACTTC.

The V call is TRBV6-1, the J call TRBJ1-2; 8 bases map to TRBD1. The junction had 7 bases not matched to a gene; V was cut back by 10 bases and J by 9 bases. Germline-derived CDR1 and CDR2 are MNHNS and SASEGT. CDR3 length: 11 residues. CDR3 bases: TGTGCCACCTGGGACAGGATACGCTACACCTTC. It yields the protein CATWDRIRYTF.

By proportion, this clone is large. The chain uses TRBV19 and TRBJ2-7; 9 bases are a match to TRBD1. V was pared by 5 bases and J by 6 bases, with 8 bases of the junction left unmatched. CDR1 is LNHDA, CDR2 SQIVND, per germline (reference sequence). The CDR3 is made up of 14 amino acids. This CDR3 reads CASSPGTGIGEQYF. CDR3 nucleotides: TGTGCCAGTAGTCCGGGGACAGGGATAGGCGAGCAGTACTTC. The whole variable domain, remainder taken from reference TRBV19 and TRBJ2-7, is DGGITQSPKYLFRKEGQNVTLSCEQNLNHDAMYWYRQDPGQGLRLIYYSQIVNDFQKGDIAEGYSVSREKKESFPLTVTSAQKNPTAFYLCASSPGTGIGEQYFGPGTRLTVT.

This CDR3 is CASSYTGFSYEQYF. The CDR3 DNA follows: TGTGCCAGCAGCTATACGGGTTTCAGCTACGAGCAGTACTTC. The chain links TRBV5-6 to TRBJ2-7; D call uncertain. The V gene's germline CDR1 is SGHDT and CDR2 YYEEEE. The CDR3 totals 14 residues. The V end was cut by 3 bases, the J end by 3 bases, with 13 bases between.

The chain employs TRBV15 and TRBJ2-1, with D possibly matching TRBD1 (6 bases). Trimming cost V 3 bases and J 7 bases, with 19 bases left between them. Germline V gene data show CDR1 as LNHNV and CDR2 as YYDKDF (reference sequence). CDR3 length: 16 amino acids. The CDR3 spells CATSSIWQGTVNEQFF. CDR3 nucleotides: TGTGCCACCAGCAGTATATGGCAGGGGACGGTAAATGAGCAGTTCTTC.

V gene TRBV7-9 combines with J gene TRBJ1-3; D unclear. Trimming cost V 5 bases and J 4 bases, with 6 bases left between them. The germline CDR1 and CDR2 sequences are SEHNR and FQNEAQ (reference sequence). This CDR3 comprises 12 residues. The DNA of the CDR3 is TGTGCCAGCAGCCAAAGGGGAAACACCATATATTTT. Translating it yields CASSQRGNTIYF.

The V call is TRBV29-1, the J call TRBJ2-7, with unresolved D. There are 11 residues in the CDR3. V lost 7 bases, J lost 2 bases, and 9 bases lay in between. The germline CDR1 and CDR2 sequences are SQVTM and ANQGSEA. The CDR3: CSATHTYEQYF. CDR3 DNA: TGCAGCGCGACTCACACCTACGAGCAGTACTTC.